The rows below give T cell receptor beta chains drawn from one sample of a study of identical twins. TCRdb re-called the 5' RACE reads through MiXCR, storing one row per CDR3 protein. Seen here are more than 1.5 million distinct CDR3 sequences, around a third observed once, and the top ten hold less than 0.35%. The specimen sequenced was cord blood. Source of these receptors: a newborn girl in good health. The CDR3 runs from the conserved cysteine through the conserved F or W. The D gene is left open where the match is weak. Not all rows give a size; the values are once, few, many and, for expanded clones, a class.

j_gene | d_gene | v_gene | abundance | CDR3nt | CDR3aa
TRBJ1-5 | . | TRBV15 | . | TGTGCCACCAGCAGCATCGGGGACCTTACCCCCAATCAGCCCCAGCATTTT | CATSSIGDLTPNQPQHF
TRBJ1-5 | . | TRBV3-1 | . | TGTGCCAGCAGCCAAGATCGACAGTCACTACAGCATTTT | CASSQDRQSLQHF
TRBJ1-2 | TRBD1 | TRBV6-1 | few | TGTGCCAGCAGAGCCTGGACAGGGGTTGGCTATGGCTACACCTTC | CASRAWTGVGYGYTF
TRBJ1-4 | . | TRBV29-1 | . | TGCAGCGCTTGCAGGGGCAATGAAAAACTGTTTTTT | CSACRGNEKLFF
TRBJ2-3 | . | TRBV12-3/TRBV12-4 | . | TGTGCCAGCACCTTGGACCTCGCAGATACGCAGTATTTT | CASTLDLADTQYF
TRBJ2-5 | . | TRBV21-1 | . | TGTGCCAGCAGCAAAGACCGGCCAGAAGAGACCCAGTACTTC | CASSKDRPEETQYF
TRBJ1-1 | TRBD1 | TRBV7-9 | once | TGTGCCAGCAGCTTACGACAGGGAGTGGGGACTGAAGCTTTCTTT | CASSLRQGVGTEAFF
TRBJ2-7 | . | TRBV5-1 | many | TGCGCCAGCAGCTTGGTCAGCTCCTACGAGCAGTACTTC | CASSLVSSYEQYF
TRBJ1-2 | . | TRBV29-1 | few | TGCAGCGTTGTTGAGAGGGGGGATGGCTACACCTTC | CSVVERGDGYTF
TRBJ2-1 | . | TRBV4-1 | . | TGCGCCAGCAGCCAAGATCCCGGGCGGGGTGAGCAGTTCTTC | CASSQDPGRGEQFF
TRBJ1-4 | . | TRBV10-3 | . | TGTGCCATCGGGACCAGGGGATTTGAGGGAAAACTGTTTTTT | CAIGTRGFEGKLFF
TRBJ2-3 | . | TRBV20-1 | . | TGCAGTGCTAGAATATCGGCTAGGCGCACAGATACGCAGTATTTT | CSARISARRTDTQYF
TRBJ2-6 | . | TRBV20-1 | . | TGCAGTGCTAGAGTTGCCCTCGTTGGTGGGGCCAACGTCCTGACTTTC | CSARVALVGGANVLTF
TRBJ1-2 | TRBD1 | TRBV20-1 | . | TGCAGTGCTCCAACCTCAGGGGGCCGAGTAGATGGCTACACCTTC | CSAPTSGGRVDGYTF
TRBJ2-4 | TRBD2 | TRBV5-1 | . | TGCGCCAGCAGTGGACTAGCGGGGAACATTCGGTACTTC | CASSGLAGNIRYF
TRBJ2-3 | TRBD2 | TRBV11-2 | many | TGTGCCAGCAGCTTAAGAGCGGGGCCAGATACGCAGTATTTT | CASSLRAGPDTQYF
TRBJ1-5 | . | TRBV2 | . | TGTGCCAGCAGTGCTCGATTTAGCAATCAGCCCCAGCATTTT | CASSARFSNQPQHF
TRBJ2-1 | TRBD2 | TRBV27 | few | TGTGCCAGCAGTTTATTTGGGGCTAGCGGCGGGATATCCTACAATGAGCAGTTCTTC | CASSLFGASGGISYNEQFF
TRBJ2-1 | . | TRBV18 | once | TGTGCCAGCTCACCACTAGCGTCGCTCGGCAATGAGCAGTTCTTC | CASSPLASLGNEQFF
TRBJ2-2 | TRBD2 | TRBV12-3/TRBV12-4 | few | TGTGCCAGCACCTCTAGCGGGAGAGGGGTCGGGGAGCTGTTTTTT | CASTSSGRGVGELFF
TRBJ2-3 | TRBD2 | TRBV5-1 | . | TGCGCCAGCAGCACGGGACTAGCGGGATTCAGGCAGTATTTT | CASSTGLAGFRQYF
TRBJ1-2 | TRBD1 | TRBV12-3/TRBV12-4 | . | TGTGCCAGCAGTCCACAGGGGGCTGGCTACACCTTC | CASSPQGAGYTF
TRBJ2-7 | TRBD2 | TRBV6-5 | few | TGTGCCAGCAGTTACTCGAGTAGCGGGAGGCGCTACGAGCAGTACTTC | CASSYSSSGRRYEQYF
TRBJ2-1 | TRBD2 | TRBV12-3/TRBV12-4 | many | TGTGCCAGCAGTAAACAACTAGCGGGAGTCGGGAATGAGCAGTTCTTC | CASSKQLAGVGNEQFF
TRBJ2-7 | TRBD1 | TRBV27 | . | TGTGCCAGCAGTTTGTACCCATCACTTTTCCGGGACAGGTTCTACGAGCAGTACTTC | CASSLYPSLFRDRFYEQYF
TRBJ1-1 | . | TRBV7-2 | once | TGTGCCAGCAGCCCTACGTTCGACAGGCTAGGAACTGAAACTTTCTTT | CASSPTFDRLGTETFF
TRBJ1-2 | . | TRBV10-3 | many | TGTGCCATCGACGGGAACTATGGCTACACCTTC | CAIDGNYGYTF
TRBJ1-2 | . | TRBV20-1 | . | TGCAGTGCTTCCCCTAGACAGGAACCGCTAAACTATGGCTACACCTTC | CSASPRQEPLNYGYTF
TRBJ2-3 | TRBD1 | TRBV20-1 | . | TGCAGTGCGGGGGACAGGGGGCTAACAGATACGCAGTATTTT | CSAGDRGLTDTQYF
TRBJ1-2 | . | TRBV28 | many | TGTGCCAGCAGTTTAAAGGGGAACTATGGCTACACCTTC | CASSLKGNYGYTF
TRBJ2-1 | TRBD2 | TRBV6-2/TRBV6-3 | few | TGTGCCAGCAGTTCGAAGCGGGGTAGCTCCTACAATGAGCAGTTCTTC | CASSSKRGSSYNEQFF
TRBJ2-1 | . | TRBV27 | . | TGTGCCAGCAGTTTAGGGCTGAGACCCACCCGGCGTGTACGGTCCTACAATGAGCAGTTCTTC | CASSLGLRPTRRVRSYNEQFF
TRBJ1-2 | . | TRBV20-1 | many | TGCAGTGCTAGAGGATCCGGCTACACCTTC | CSARGSGYTF
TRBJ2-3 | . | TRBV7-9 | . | TGTGCCAGCAGCTCCAGGGGAATTAGGTCAGATACGCAGTATTTT | CASSSRGIRSDTQYF
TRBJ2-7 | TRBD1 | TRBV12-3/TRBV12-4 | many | TGTGCCAGCAGTTCGGACAGGGCCCCCTACGAGCAGTACTTC | CASSSDRAPYEQYF
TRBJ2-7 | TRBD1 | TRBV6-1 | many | TGTGCCAGCAGTTGGGACAGGACCTACGAGCAGTACTTC | CASSWDRTYEQYF
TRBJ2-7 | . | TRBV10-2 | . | TGCGCCAGAACAGGGTCCGAGCAGTACTTC | CARTGSEQYF
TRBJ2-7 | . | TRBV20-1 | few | TGCAGTGCTAGAGATACAGCCACGGGTTCGACCCCCTACGAGCAGTACTTC | CSARDTATGSTPYEQYF
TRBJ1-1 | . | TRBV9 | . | TGTGCCATCAGCGTAGGAGACAACACTGAAGCTTTCTTT | CAISVGDNTEAFF
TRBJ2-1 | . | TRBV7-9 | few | TGTGCCAGCAGCTTCCCAGTATCCTACAATGAGCAGTTCTTC | CASSFPVSYNEQFF
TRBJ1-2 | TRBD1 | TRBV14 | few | TGTGCCAGCAGCCAAGATCTAGGTGGACAGGGGGCTTATGGCTACACCTTC | CASSQDLGGQGAYGYTF
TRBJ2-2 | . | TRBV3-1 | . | TGTGCCAGCAGCCAACAACTAGCCACCGGGGAGCTGTTTTTT | CASSQQLATGELFF